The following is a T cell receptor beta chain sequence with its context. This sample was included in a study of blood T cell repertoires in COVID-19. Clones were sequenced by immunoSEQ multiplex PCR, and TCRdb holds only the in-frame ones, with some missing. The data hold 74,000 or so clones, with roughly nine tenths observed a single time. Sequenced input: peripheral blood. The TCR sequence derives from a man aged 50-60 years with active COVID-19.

In nucleotides, the CDR3 is TGTGCCAGTAGCGGACTGGCGAGCACAGATACGCAGTATTTT. This translates into CASSGLASTDTQYF. The V call is TRBV2, the J call TRBJ2-3, with a tentative D call TRBD2 (6 bases). CDR1 is SNHLY, CDR2 FYNNEI, per germline. V lost 9 bases and J lost 0, with 13 bases in between. CDR3 size: 14 residues.